A selection of T cell receptor beta chains follows, all from one sample in a study of blood T cells in healthy people across ages. Each CDR3 protein is one row after TCRdb ran MiXCR on the 5' RACE reads. The sample holds some 750,000 distinct CDR3 sequences, 20% to 25% seen once. The source material was blood. These receptors were taken from a man aged 65-85 years in good health. Each CDR3 is given with its conserved first and last residue. Each record gives: D gene, V gene, J gene, clone size, CDR3 protein, CDR3 DNA. The D gene is left open where the match is weak. Only some rows state a clone size, as once, few, many or a class for expanded clones.

.	TRBV21-1	TRBJ2-1	few	CASSNERPERPYNEQFF	TGTGCCAGCAGCAATGAGCGACCAGAACGGCCGTACAATGAGCAGTTCTTC
.	TRBV11-1	TRBJ2-7	.	CASSPLRGTSYEQYF	TGTGCCAGCAGCCCCCTCCGGGGTACCTCCTACGAGCAGTACTTC
.	TRBV9	TRBJ1-3	once	CASSVSGQRDGTIYF	TGTGCCAGCAGCGTAAGTGGACAGAGGGATGGCACCATATATTTT
.	TRBV5-1	TRBJ2-7	few	CASSLLQGSNEQYF	TGCGCCAGCAGCCTCCTACAGGGTTCAAACGAGCAGTACTTC
.	TRBV7-6	TRBJ2-1	.	CASSLGPKNEQFF	TGTGCCAGCAGCTTAGGACCAAAGAATGAGCAGTTCTTC
.	TRBV10-3	TRBJ2-3	few	CAIGPSSSTDTQYF	TGTGCCATCGGCCCTAGCTCTAGCACAGATACGCAGTATTTT
.	TRBV12-3/TRBV12-4	TRBJ1-5	many	CASSLGTVSNQPQHF	TGTGCCAGCAGTTTAGGGACGGTAAGCAATCAGCCCCAGCATTTT
.	TRBV28	TRBJ2-1	many	CASTSVHLRFF	TGTGCCAGCACATCAGTTCATTTGCGGTTCTTC
TRBD1	TRBV7-6	TRBJ1-1	few	CASSLRVLDREGTEAFF	TGTGCCAGCAGCTTAAGGGTATTAGACAGGGAAGGCACTGAAGCTTTCTTT
.	TRBV12-3/TRBV12-4	TRBJ2-1	many	CASSLVGRPQFF	TGTGCCAGCAGTTTAGTGGGTCGGCCCCAGTTCTTC
.	TRBV15	TRBJ1-4	.	CATRGSTVPFNEKLFF	TGTGCCACCAGGGGCTCGACAGTCCCTTTTAATGAAAAACTGTTTTTT
.	TRBV9	TRBJ1-6	many	CASSVGGGYNSPLHF	TGTGCCAGCAGCGTAGGAGGGGGATATAATTCACCCCTCCACTTT
.	TRBV20-1	TRBJ2-3	few	CSATPPGDTQYF	TGCAGTGCTACTCCACCTGGGGATACGCAGTATTTT
.	TRBV9	TRBJ1-1	few	CASSVRGGLNTEAFF	TGTGCCAGCAGCGTACGGGGCGGACTCAACACTGAAGCTTTCTTT
.	TRBV7-9	TRBJ1-1	.	CASSLGKTGTEAFF	TGTGCCAGCAGCTTAGGTAAAACAGGCACTGAAGCTTTCTTT
.	TRBV29-1	TRBJ2-2	few	CSVEQVTGELFF	TGCAGCGTTGAACAGGTGACCGGGGAGCTGTTTTTT
.	TRBV2	TRBJ2-1	few	CASSAPGVSYNEQFF	TGTGCCAGCAGTGCCCCGGGAGTTTCCTACAATGAGCAGTTCTTC
.	TRBV5-6	TRBJ2-6	few	CATRWGSGANVLTF	TGTGCCACCAGATGGGGATCTGGGGCCAACGTCCTGACTTTC
TRBD2	TRBV12-3/TRBV12-4	TRBJ2-1	.	CASSTTSGSFNEQFF	TGTGCCAGCAGTACGACTAGCGGGAGTTTCAATGAGCAGTTCTTC
.	TRBV5-1	TRBJ2-5	few	CASSPQPLETQYF	TGCGCCAGCAGCCCCCAACCTCTGGAGACCCAGTACTTC
.	TRBV6-5	TRBJ1-5	.	CASSYSRGDNQPQHF	TGTGCCAGCAGTTACTCGAGGGGCGACAATCAGCCCCAGCATTTT
.	TRBV29-1	TRBJ1-1	.	CSVRGRERVTEAFF	TGCAGCGTACGCGGGCGGGAGCGGGTGACTGAAGCTTTCTTT
.	TRBV20-1	TRBJ1-3	few	CSAREITGNTIYF	TGCAGTGCTAGAGAGATAACTGGAAACACCATATATTTT
TRBD2	TRBV5-1	TRBJ2-5	.	CASSWTGRQETQYF	TGCGCCAGCAGCTGGACCGGGAGGCAAGAGACCCAGTACTTC
.	TRBV5-1	TRBJ2-3	many	CASKTADTQYF	TGCGCCAGCAAGACGGCAGATACGCAGTATTTT
.	TRBV12-3/TRBV12-4	TRBJ1-5	few	CASKAGPQPQHF	TGTGCCAGCAAGGCGGGGCCCCAGCCCCAGCATTTT